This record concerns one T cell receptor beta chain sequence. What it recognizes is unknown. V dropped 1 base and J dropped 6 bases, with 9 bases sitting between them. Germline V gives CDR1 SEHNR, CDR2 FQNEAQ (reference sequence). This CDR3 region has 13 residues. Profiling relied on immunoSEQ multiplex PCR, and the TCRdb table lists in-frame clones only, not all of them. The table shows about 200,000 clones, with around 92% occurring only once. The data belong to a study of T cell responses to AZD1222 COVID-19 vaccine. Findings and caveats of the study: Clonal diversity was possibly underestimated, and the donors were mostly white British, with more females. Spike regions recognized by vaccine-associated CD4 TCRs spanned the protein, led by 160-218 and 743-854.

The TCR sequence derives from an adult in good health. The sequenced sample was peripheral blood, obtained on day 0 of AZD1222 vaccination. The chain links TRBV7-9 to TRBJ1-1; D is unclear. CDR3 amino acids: CASSLGTVAEAFF. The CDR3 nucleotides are TGTGCCAGCAGCTTAGGGACCGTGGCTGAAGCTTTCTTT.